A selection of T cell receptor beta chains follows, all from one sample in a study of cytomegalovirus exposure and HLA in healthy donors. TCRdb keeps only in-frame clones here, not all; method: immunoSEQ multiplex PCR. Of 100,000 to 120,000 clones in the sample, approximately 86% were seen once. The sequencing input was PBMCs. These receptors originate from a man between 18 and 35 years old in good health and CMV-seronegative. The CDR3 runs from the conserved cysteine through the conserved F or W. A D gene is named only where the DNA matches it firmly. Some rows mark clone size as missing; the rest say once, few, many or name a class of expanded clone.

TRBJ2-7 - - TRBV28 CASSTDLPYEQYF TGTGCCAGCAGTACTGATTTGCCCTACGAGCAGTACTTC
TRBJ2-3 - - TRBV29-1 CSARRGIVTDTQYF TGCAGCGCCCGCCGGGGAATTGTGACAGATACGCAGTATTTT
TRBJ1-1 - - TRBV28 CASSFIAGETEAFF TGTGCCAGCAGTTTCATCGCAGGGGAGACTGAAGCTTTCTTT
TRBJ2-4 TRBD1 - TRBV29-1 CSVTGAGLNIQYF TGCAGCGTGACAGGGGCTGGTCTCAACATTCAGTACTTC
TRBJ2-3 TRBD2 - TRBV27 CASSSLLSGGTDTQYF TGTGCCAGCAGTTCCTTGCTTAGCGGGGGCACAGATACGCAGTATTTT
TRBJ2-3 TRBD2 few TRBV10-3 CAISRTSGRGDTQYF TGTGCCATCAGCCGGACTAGCGGGAGAGGAGATACGCAGTATTTT
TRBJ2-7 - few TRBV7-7 CASSGSGPGGLTEQYF TGTGCTAGCAGCGGCAGTGGGCCAGGAGGGCTAACCGAGCAGTACTTC
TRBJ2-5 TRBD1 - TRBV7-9 CASSRDRKETQYF TGTGCCAGCAGCCGGGACAGAAAAGAGACCCAGTACTTC
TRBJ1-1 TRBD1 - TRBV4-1 CASSYRTGKRENTEAFF TGCGCCAGCAGCTATCGGACAGGGAAACGCGAGAATACAGAAGCTTTCTTT
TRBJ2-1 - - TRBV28 CASLEGTRNEQFF TGTGCCAGCCTAGAGGGCACGCGCAATGAGCAGTTCTTC
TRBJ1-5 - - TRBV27 CASSAFQGVRPQHF TGTGCCAGCAGTGCCTTCCAGGGTGTACGGCCCCAGCATTTT
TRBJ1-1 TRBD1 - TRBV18 CASSSQGGQGGTEAFF TGTGCCAGCTCCTCCCAAGGTGGACAGGGCGGTACTGAAGCTTTCTTT
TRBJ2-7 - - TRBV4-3 CASSQVLDTPYEQYF TGCGCCAGCAGCCAAGTCTTGGACACGCCCTACGAGCAGTACTTC
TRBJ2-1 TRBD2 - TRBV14 CASSQDILAGNEQFF TGTGCCAGCAGCCAAGATATACTAGCGGGAAATGAGCAGTTCTTC
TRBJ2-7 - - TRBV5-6 CASSLFRDISDEQYF TGTGCCAGCAGTTTGTTCCGGGACATATCTGACGAGCAGTACTTC
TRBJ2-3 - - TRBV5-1 CASSSLPGHASTDTQYF TGCGCCAGCAGCTCACTCCCGGGACACGCTAGCACAGATACGCAGTATTTT
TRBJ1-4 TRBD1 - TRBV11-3 CASSPFARDRVSSEKLFF TGTGCCAGCAGCCCCTTCGCCCGGGACAGGGTTTCGAGTGAAAAACTGTTTTTT
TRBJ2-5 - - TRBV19 CASSITQQETQYF TGTGCCAGTAGTATAACGCAGCAAGAGACCCAGTACTTC
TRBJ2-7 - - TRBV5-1 CASSLAGSEQYF TGCGCCAGCAGCTTGGCAGGGTCCGAGCAGTACTTC
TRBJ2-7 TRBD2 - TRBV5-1 CASSLVSSGTYEQYF TGCGCCAGCAGCTTGGTGTCTAGCGGGACTTATGAGCAGTACTTC
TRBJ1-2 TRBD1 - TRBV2 CASRGTGMPYGYTF TGTGCCAGCAGGGGGACAGGGATGCCCTATGGCTACACCTTC
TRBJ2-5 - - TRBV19 CASSRGRETQYF TGTGCCAGTAGTCGGGGTCGAGAGACCCAGTACTTC
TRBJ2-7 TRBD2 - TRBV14 CASSLAGGPHEQYF TGTGCCAGCAGCCTAGCGGGAGGTCCCCACGAGCAGTACTTC
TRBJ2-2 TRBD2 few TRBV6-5 CASRSGGAGELFF TGTGCCAGCAGGTCGGGAGGCGCCGGGGAGCTGTTTTTT
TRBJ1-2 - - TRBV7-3 CASSLKGTGYGYTF TGTGCCAGCAGCTTAAAGGGAACAGGGTATGGCTACACCTTC
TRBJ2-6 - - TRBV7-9 CATPTGDSGANVLTF TGTGCCACCCCCACGGGTGACTCTGGGGCCAACGTCCTGACTTTC
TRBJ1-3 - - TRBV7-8 CASSLQGRGNTIYF TGTGCCAGCAGCCTGCAGGGAAGAGGAAACACCATATATTTT
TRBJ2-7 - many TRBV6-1 CASNLQGNDEQYF TGTGCCAGCAACCTTCAGGGGAACGACGAGCAGTACTTC
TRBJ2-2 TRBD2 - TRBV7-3 CASSLLAGGTGELFF TGTGCCAGCAGCCTACTAGCGGGAGGTACCGGGGAGCTGTTTTTT
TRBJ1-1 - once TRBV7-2 CASRAGGRDTEAFF TGTGCCAGCAGAGCAGGAGGGAGGGACACTGAAGCTTTCTTT
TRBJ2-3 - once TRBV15 CATSSDRTSTDTQYF TGTGCCACCAGCAGCGACAGGACTAGCACAGATACGCAGTATTTT
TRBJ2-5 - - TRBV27 CASSYGGLLQETQYF TGTGCCAGCAGTTACGGCGGGCTTCTTCAAGAGACCCAGTACTTC
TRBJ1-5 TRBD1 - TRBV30 CAWGDRGQPQHF TGTGCCTGGGGGGACAGGGGTCAGCCCCAGCATTTT